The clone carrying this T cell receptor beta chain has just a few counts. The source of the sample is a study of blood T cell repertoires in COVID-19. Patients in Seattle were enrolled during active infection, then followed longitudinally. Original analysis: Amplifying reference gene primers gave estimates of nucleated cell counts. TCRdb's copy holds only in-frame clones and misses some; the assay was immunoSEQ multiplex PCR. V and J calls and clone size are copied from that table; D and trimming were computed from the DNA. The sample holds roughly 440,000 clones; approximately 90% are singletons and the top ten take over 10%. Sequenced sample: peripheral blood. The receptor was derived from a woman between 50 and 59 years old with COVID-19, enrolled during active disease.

The DNA for the CDR3 is TGCGCCAGCAGTGAGTACACGGGACTAGCTGCAGATACGCAGTATTTT. It codes for CASSEYTGLAADTQYF. The chain joins TRBV10-1 to TRBJ2-3; 9 bases agree with TRBD2. CDR1 WNHNN and CDR2 SYGVQD come from the germline V gene (reference sequence). J lost 4 bases, V lost 1 base, and 6 bases had no gene match. The CDR3 consists of 16 residues.